This T cell receptor (beta chain) stems from a study of T cells after yellow fever vaccination. Study conclusions and caveats: Abundant clonotypes from the bulk population could get into FACS-sorted repertoires as contaminants. The study re-detected most primary-vaccination clones after the booster (approximately 96% CD4, 80% to 90% CD8). Overlap between CD4 and CD8 compartments was detected for a small share of clonotypes.

In making TCR cDNA, 5'RACE template switching added a universal primer site and UMIs to it. Using its own MiXCR run on the 5' RACE reads, TCRdb lists one record per CDR3 protein. The repertoire consists of just under 600,000 distinct CDR3 sequences, with 13% occurring once and the leading ten covering over 11%. This clonotype has a handful of counts. Its antigen remains unidentified. This sequence was found in a man between 25 and 39 years old who received the YFV17D yellow fever vaccine. Sequencing was performed on PBMCs, taken on the day of the yellow fever booster vaccination.

The CDR3 DNA follows: TGTGCCAGCAGCCAAGACAGGGACGGGGAGCTGTTTTTT. It yields the protein CASSQDRDGELFF. The rearrangement links TRBV7-2 to TRBJ2-2; 7 bases line up with TRBD1. The CDR3 runs 13 residues. The V gene's germline CDR1 is SGHTA and CDR2 FQGNSA. J was trimmed by 7 bases and V by 5 bases; bases with no gene match: 4.